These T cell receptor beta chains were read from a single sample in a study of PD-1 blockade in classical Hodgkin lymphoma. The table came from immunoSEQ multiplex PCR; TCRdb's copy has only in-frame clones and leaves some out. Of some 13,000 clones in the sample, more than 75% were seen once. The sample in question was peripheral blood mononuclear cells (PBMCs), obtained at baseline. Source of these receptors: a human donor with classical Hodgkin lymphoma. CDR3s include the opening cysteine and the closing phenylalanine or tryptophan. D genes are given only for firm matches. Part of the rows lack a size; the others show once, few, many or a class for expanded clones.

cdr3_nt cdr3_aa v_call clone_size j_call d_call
TGTGCCAGCAGCTTAGCGCCGGGGGGTGGCTACACCTTC CASSLAPGGGYTF TRBV7-2 - TRBJ1-2 -
TGTGCCAGCAGCTCCTCCGGGACGTACTACCCAGATACGCAGTATTTT CASSSSGTYYPDTQYF TRBV11-3 - TRBJ2-3 -
TGTGCCAGCAGCTTAACCCAGAGGGGGGGTCGGGGCTATGGCTACACCTTC CASSLTQRGGRGYGYTF TRBV7-8 - TRBJ1-2 -
TGTGCCAGTAGTATAGAGGCGTTTGGCTACACCTTC CASSIEAFGYTF TRBV19 - TRBJ1-2 -
TGTGCCAGCAGAAAGACAGGGTTCCATGAGCAGTTCTTC CASRKTGFHEQFF TRBV6-5 - TRBJ2-1 TRBD1
TGTGCCAGCAGTTACTCGACTGGCGAGGTGGGAAACACCATATATTTT CASSYSTGEVGNTIYF TRBV6-5 - TRBJ1-3 -
TGTGCCAGCAGCCCTACTAGCGGGAGTATTCGTGAGCAGTTCTTC CASSPTSGSIREQFF TRBV5-4 - TRBJ2-1 TRBD2
TGTGCCTGGAGTGCTGGGGAAGAGACCCAGTACTTC CAWSAGEETQYF TRBV30 - TRBJ2-5 -
TGCAGCGTTGGTGACAGGATGAACACTGAAGCTTTCTTT CSVGDRMNTEAFF TRBV29-1 - TRBJ1-1 -
TGTGCCATCAGTGACCTACAGGGTGTCTATGGCTACACCTTC CAISDLQGVYGYTF TRBV10-3 once TRBJ1-2 -
TGTGCCACCAGCAGAGGGCCGAGACTAGCGGGGGGGAAAAGCACAGATACGCAGTATTTT CATSRGPRLAGGKSTDTQYF TRBV15 - TRBJ2-3 TRBD2
TGTGCCAGCTCACCACAGGGAACTAACTATGGCTACACCTTC CASSPQGTNYGYTF TRBV18 - TRBJ1-2 -
TGTGCCAGCAGTGAAAAGGGGATTTCCAGGGAGCTGTTTTTT CASSEKGISRELFF TRBV2 - TRBJ2-2 -
TGTGCCAGTAGCAACAGGGGAATGAACACTGAAGCTTTCTTT CASSNRGMNTEAFF TRBV19 - TRBJ1-1 TRBD1
TGTGCCAGCAGTTTATTATCGGGTTTGTGGGAGGGCCTGAATGAGCAGTTCTTC CASSLLSGLWEGLNEQFF TRBV28 - TRBJ2-1 TRBD2
TGTGCCAGCAGCTTAGATTGGAACATTCAGTACTTC CASSLDWNIQYF TRBV11-2 - TRBJ2-4 -
TGTGCCAGCAGTCGACAGGGAGACACCGGGGAGCTGTTTTTT CASSRQGDTGELFF TRBV6-5 - TRBJ2-2 TRBD1
TGTGCCAGCAGTGACACTGACCGAGGGGCCCAGTACTTC CASSDTDRGAQYF TRBV6-4 - TRBJ2-5 -
TGTGCCAGCAGAGGACCCGGGAAAAAAAGCTCCTACGAGCAGTACTTC CASRGPGKKSSYEQYF TRBV6-4 - TRBJ2-7 -
TGTGCCAGCAGTGACGTCGGGACTAGCAAAGAGACCCAGTACTTC CASSDVGTSKETQYF TRBV25-1 - TRBJ2-5 TRBD2
TGTGCCAGCAGCTTAGCACTCGGGGAGCTGTTTTTT CASSLALGELFF TRBV11-2 - TRBJ2-2 -
TGTGCCAGCAGCTCCGACAGATACAATGAGCAGTTCTTC CASSSDRYNEQFF TRBV7-9 - TRBJ2-1 -
TGTGCCAGTAGTTCTCGAGGAGAGAACACCGGGGAGCTGTTTTTT CASSSRGENTGELFF TRBV19 - TRBJ2-2 -